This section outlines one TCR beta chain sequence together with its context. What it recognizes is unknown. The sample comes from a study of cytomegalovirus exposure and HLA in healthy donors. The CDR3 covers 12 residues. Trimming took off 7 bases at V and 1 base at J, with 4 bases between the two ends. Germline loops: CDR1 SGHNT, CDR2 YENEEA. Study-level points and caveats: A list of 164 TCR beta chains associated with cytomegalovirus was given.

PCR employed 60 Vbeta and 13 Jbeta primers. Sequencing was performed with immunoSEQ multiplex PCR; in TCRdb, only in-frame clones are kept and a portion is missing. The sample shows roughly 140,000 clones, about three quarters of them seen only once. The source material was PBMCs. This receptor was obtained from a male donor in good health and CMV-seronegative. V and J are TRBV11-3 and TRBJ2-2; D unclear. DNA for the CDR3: TGTGCCAGCAAACAGAACACCGGGGAGCTGTTTTTT. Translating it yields CASKQNTGELFF.